The entry below gives a single T cell receptor beta chain sequence along with its context. Its antigen is unknown. V lost 3 bases and J 8 bases, leaving 8 bases between the germline ends. CDR1 is SGHRS and CDR2 is YFSETQ in the germline V gene. The CDR3 sequence is 11 residues long. These data are taken from a study of T-cell memory formation after mild COVID-19. Study summary: TCR clusters were largely donor specific.

TCR alpha and TCR beta cDNA libraries with sample barcodes and UMIs came from 5'RACE using constant-segment primers. A single record per CDR3 protein comes from TCRdb applying MiXCR to the 5' RACE reads. The sample shows 300,000 to 400,000 distinct CDR3 sequences, roughly 15% of them seen only once. Study conclusions and caveats: Clones shrinking from day 15 to 85 showed even CD4/CD8 mixes; later expanders tilted CD4+.

Sequencing used PBMCs or a T cell subset sorted from them (not recorded which). The TCR sequence derives from a man in his late teens or twenties who had mild COVID-19 (a few samples of this study predate the infection). Cell type and time point are not known. The chain joins TRBV5-1 to TRBJ1-1; D is ambiguous. CDR3 protein: CASSSQREAFF. DNA of the CDR3: TGCGCCAGCAGCTCCCAGAGGGAAGCTTTCTTT.